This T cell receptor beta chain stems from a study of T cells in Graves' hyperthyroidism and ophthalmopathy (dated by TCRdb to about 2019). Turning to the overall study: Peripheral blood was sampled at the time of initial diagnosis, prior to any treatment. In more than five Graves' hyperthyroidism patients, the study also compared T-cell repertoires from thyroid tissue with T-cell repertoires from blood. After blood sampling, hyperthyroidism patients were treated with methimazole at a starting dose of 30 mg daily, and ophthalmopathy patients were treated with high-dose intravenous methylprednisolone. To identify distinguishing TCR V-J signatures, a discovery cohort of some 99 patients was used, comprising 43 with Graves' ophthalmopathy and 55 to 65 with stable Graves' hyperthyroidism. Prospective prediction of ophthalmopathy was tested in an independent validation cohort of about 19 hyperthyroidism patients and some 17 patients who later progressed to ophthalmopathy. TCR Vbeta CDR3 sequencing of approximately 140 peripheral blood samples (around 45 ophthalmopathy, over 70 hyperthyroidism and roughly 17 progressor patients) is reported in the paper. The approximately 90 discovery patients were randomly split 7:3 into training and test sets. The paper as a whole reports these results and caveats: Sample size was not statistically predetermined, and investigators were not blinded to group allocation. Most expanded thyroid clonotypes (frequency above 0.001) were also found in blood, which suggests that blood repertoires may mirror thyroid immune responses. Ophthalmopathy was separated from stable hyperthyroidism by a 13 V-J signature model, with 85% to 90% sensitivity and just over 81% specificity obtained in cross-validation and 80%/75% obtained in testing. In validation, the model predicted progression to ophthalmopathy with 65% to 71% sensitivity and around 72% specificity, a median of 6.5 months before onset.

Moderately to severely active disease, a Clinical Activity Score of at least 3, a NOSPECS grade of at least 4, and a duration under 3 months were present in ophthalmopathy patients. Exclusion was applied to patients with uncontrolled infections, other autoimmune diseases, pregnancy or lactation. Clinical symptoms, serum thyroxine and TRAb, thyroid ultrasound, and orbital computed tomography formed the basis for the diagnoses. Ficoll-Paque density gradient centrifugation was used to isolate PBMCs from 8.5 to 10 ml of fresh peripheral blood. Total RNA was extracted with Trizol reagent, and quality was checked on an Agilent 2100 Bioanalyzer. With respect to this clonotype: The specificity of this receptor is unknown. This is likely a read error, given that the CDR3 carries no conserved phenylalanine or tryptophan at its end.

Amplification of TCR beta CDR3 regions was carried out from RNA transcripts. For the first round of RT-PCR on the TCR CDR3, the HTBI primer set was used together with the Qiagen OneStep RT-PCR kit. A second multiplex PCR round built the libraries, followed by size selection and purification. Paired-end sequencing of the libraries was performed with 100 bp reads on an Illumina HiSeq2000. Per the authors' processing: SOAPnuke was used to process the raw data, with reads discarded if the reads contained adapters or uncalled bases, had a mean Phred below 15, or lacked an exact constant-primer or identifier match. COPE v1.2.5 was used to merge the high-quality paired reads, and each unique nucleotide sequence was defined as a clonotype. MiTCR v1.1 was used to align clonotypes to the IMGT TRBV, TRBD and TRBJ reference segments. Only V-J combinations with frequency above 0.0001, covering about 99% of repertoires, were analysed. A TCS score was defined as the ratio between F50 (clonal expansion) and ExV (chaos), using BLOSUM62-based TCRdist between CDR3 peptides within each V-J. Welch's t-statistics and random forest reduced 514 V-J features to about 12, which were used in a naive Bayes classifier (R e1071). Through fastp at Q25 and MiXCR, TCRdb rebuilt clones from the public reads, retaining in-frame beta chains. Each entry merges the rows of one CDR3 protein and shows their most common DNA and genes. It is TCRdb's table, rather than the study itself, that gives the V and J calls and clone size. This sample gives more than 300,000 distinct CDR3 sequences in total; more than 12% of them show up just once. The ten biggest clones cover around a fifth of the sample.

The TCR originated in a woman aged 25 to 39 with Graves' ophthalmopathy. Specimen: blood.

The nucleotide sequence reads as follows: TGTGCCAGCAGTAGCCGGCCCGGGGCAGATAATGAAAAACTGTTTTAT. It translates to CASSSRPGADNEKLFY. The chain joins TRBV27 to TRBJ1-4; TRBD1 is possibly the D segment (5 matching bases). The CDR3 is 16 residues long, ends included. The CDR3 DNA has 48 bases and is translated from base 1. Per the germline V gene (reference sequence), MNHEY is the CDR1 and SMNVEV is the CDR2. Trimming costs V 5 bases and J 4 bases, and their ends lie 17 bases apart.